These T cell receptor beta chains were read from a single sample in a study of blood T cell repertoires in COVID-19. The method was immunoSEQ multiplex PCR; TCRdb's version includes in-frame clones alone and lacks a portion of them. The data show more than 300,000 clones, with about nine tenths seen just once and around 9.3% held by the top ten. The sequenced sample consisted of PBMCs or T cells enriched from blood (not recorded which). The receptors derive from a woman younger than 30 who had recovered from COVID-19. Both conserved end residues are part of each CDR3. Each record gives: J gene, V gene, clone size, D gene, CDR3 protein, CDR3 DNA. A D gene is named only where the DNA matches it firmly. Some rows mark clone size as missing; the rest say once, few, many or name a class of expanded clone.

TRBJ1-2 TRBV7-8 . . CASSLASTGNGGYGYTF TGTGCCAGCAGCTTAGCTAGTACAGGTAACGGTGGCTATGGCTACACCTTC
TRBJ1-1 TRBV5-1 once . CASTSGGADTEAFF TGCGCCAGCACCTCCGGGGGGGCGGACACTGAAGCTTTCTTT
TRBJ2-3 TRBV5-5 . TRBD2 CASSFGTSGTDTQYF TGTGCCAGCAGCTTCGGGACTAGCGGGACAGATACGCAGTATTTT
TRBJ1-4 TRBV3-1/TRBV3-2 . . CASSQGGTTPPFF TGTGCCAGCAGCCAAGGAGGGACTACCCCGCCGTTTTTT
TRBJ2-7 TRBV7-9 once . CASSRSTVGEQYF TGTGCCAGCAGCCGATCGACAGTCGGAGAGCAGTACTTC
TRBJ2-1 TRBV9 few TRBD2 CASSVGGLAGYNEQFF TGTGCCAGCAGCGTTGGAGGACTAGCGGGATACAATGAGCAGTTCTTC
TRBJ2-5 TRBV9 . TRBD2 CASSVGGGRALETQYF TGTGCCAGCAGCGTAGGGGGCGGGAGGGCCCTTGAGACCCAGTACTTC
TRBJ2-5 TRBV15 once TRBD2 CATRRYGLAGRETQYF TGTGCCACCAGACGATACGGACTAGCGGGGAGGGAGACCCAGTACTTC
TRBJ2-7 TRBV30 . . CAWSEPQGSPHEQYF TGTGCCTGGAGTGAACCACAGGGCTCTCCTCACGAGCAGTACTTC
TRBJ2-7 TRBV2 . TRBD1 CASSQDRYSYEQYF TGTGCCAGCAGCCAGGACAGGTACTCCTACGAGCAGTACTTC
TRBJ1-4 TRBV3-1/TRBV3-2 . TRBD1 CASSQETTGAGQVHNEKLFF TGTGCCAGCAGCCAAGAAACTACGGGTGCTGGACAGGTCCATAATGAAAAACTGTTTTTT
TRBJ1-3 TRBV28 . . CASSPLNRENTIYF TGTGCCAGCAGCCCCCTCAACAGGGAAAACACCATATATTTT
TRBJ2-5 TRBV19 . TRBD2 CASSIRLADRLWETQYF TGTGCCAGTAGTATCCGACTAGCGGATCGACTCTGGGAGACCCAGTACTTC
TRBJ2-3 TRBV5-6 . TRBD1 CASSPGQVRTDTQYF TGTGCCAGCAGTCCTGGACAGGTTCGCACAGATACGCAGTATTTT
TRBJ2-7 TRBV10-2 many TRBD2 CASGGEPRPVYEQYF TGCGCCAGTGGGGGGGAACCACGTCCGGTCTACGAGCAGTACTTC
TRBJ2-7 TRBV5-8 . . CASTATGSYEQYF TGTGCCAGCACCGCGACAGGATCCTACGAGCAGTACTTC
TRBJ2-5 TRBV19 . . CASKPRAYQETQYF TGTGCCAGTAAGCCGAGGGCGTACCAAGAGACCCAGTACTTC
TRBJ2-6 TRBV5-1 once . CASSSRGDKSNVLTF TGCGCCAGCAGCTCCCGGGGAGATAAATCCAACGTCCTGACTTTC
TRBJ2-6 TRBV6-2/TRBV6-3 . . CASSLYRSGANVLTF TGTGCCAGCAGTCTTTATCGTTCTGGGGCCAACGTCCTGACTTTC
TRBJ2-3 TRBV10-3 . TRBD1 CAISAHRDPTGGDTQYF TGTGCCATCAGTGCCCACCGGGACCCGACAGGGGGAGATACGCAGTATTTT
TRBJ1-1 TRBV9 . TRBD1 CASSATGEDRMNTEAFF TGTGCCAGCAGCGCGACAGGGGAGGATCGTATGAACACTGAAGCTTTCTTT
TRBJ2-1 TRBV24-1 . TRBD1 CATSDLGQGLSYEQFF TGTGCCACCAGTGATTTAGGACAGGGTTTGTCTTATGAGCAGTTCTTC
TRBJ2-7 TRBV12-5 . TRBD1 CASGLEQTGQGYEQYF TGTGCTAGTGGTTTGGAACAGACAGGGCAAGGATACGAGCAGTACTTC
TRBJ2-7 TRBV9 . TRBD2 CASSVGAGGYEQYF TGTGCCAGCAGCGTAGGTGCGGGAGGGTACGAGCAGTACTTC
TRBJ2-1 TRBV7-2 . TRBD1 CASSFVRGHEQFF TGTGCCAGCAGCTTCGTAAGGGGGCATGAGCAGTTCTTC
TRBJ1-1 TRBV4-1 . . CASSQDRGVMNTEAFF TGCGCCAGCAGCCAAGACAGGGGCGTTATGAACACTGAAGCTTTCTTT
TRBJ1-6 TRBV9 . . CASSVEAGLNSPLHF TGTGCCAGCAGCGTAGAAGCAGGCCTAAATTCACCCCTCCACTTT
TRBJ2-7 TRBV11-2 few TRBD1 CASRGQGGSYEQYF TGTGCCAGCAGGGGACAGGGAGGGTCCTACGAGCAGTACTTC
TRBJ1-3 TRBV28 . . CASSFLTGTGNTIYF TGTGCCAGCAGTTTCCTCACAGGGACTGGAAACACCATATATTTT
TRBJ1-3 TRBV5-6 few . CASSRGPGNTIYF TGTGCCAGCAGCCGAGGCCCCGGAAACACCATATATTTT
TRBJ1-5 TRBV27 . TRBD1 CASSSLGTGRQPQHF TGTGCCAGCAGTTCTCTAGGGACAGGGAGGCAGCCCCAGCATTTT
TRBJ2-7 TRBV5-1 . TRBD1 CASSLGDRAYEQYF TGCGCCAGCAGCTTGGGGGACAGAGCCTACGAGCAGTACTTC